These T cell receptor beta chains were read from a single sample in a study of T cells after yellow fever vaccination. MiXCR was run by TCRdb on the 5' RACE reads, yielding one entry per CDR3 protein. The sample shows a few hundred thousand distinct CDR3 sequences, 3.6% of them seen only once. Here the sequenced sample was PBMCs, taken on the day of the yellow fever booster vaccination. All receptors come from a man between 18 and 35 years old who received the YFV17D yellow fever vaccine. Each CDR3 is given with its conserved first and last residue. Each record gives: clone size, D gene, V gene, J gene, CDR3 DNA, CDR3 protein. The D gene is left open where the match is weak. Expanded clones get a size class; other rows say once, few or many, or leave the size out.

few	TRBD1	TRBV12-3/TRBV12-4	TRBJ2-1	TGTGCCAGCAGTGGTCAGGGGGCCAATGAGCAGTTCTTC	CASSGQGANEQFF
few	TRBD2	TRBV7-6	TRBJ2-5	TGTGCCAGCAGGATACTAGCGGGGGGTCGTCAAGAGACCCAGTACTTC	CASRILAGGRQETQYF
many	TRBD1	TRBV5-4	TRBJ1-1	TGTGCCAGCAGCTCCAGACAGGGTTCAATGAACACTGAAGCTTTCTTT	CASSSRQGSMNTEAFF
many	TRBD2	TRBV6-4	TRBJ2-5	TGTGCCAGCAGTGGGACTAGCGGGGGCCAAGAGACCCAGTACTTC	CASSGTSGGQETQYF
few	TRBD1	TRBV14	TRBJ1-6	TGTGCCAGCAGCGAAACAGGGGTCAGCTCCTATAATTCACCCCTCCACTTT	CASSETGVSSYNSPLHF
few	TRBD1	TRBV7-9	TRBJ2-3	TGTGCCAGCAGCTTACTTCTGGACAGGGCGGACACAGATACGCAGTATTTT	CASSLLLDRADTDTQYF
many	.	TRBV11-2	TRBJ1-2	TGTGCCAGCAGCTTAGACCCCATAGGTGGCTACACCTTC	CASSLDPIGGYTF
many	.	TRBV7-9	TRBJ2-1	TGTGCCAGCAGCCCCAATTTCAATGAGCAGTTCTTC	CASSPNFNEQFF
many	.	TRBV27	TRBJ2-4	TGTGCCAGCAGTTTACTGGGGGGAGGCAAAAACATTCAGTACTTC	CASSLLGGGKNIQYF
many	.	TRBV7-3	TRBJ2-3	TGTGCCAGCAGCTTAGTAGGGGTCCGAGATACGCAGTATTTT	CASSLVGVRDTQYF
many	.	TRBV10-3	TRBJ1-5	TGTGCCATAAGACAAGACAGCAATCAGCCCCAGCATTTT	CAIRQDSNQPQHF
many	.	TRBV5-1	TRBJ2-6	TGCGCCAGCAGCGGGGGTTCTGGGGCCAACGTCCTGACTTTC	CASSGGSGANVLTF
.	TRBD1	TRBV12-5	TRBJ2-3	TGTGCTAGTGGCCGACAGGGGTACACAGATACGCAGTATTTT	CASGRQGYTDTQYF
many	TRBD2	TRBV7-2	TRBJ2-1	TGTGCCAGCAGCTCGCCCTACGCGGGGGGATACGAGCAGTTCTTC	CASSSPYAGGYEQFF
many	.	TRBV2	TRBJ1-2	TGTGCCAGCAAGGCAGTTGATTATGGCTACACCTTC	CASKAVDYGYTF
few	TRBD2	TRBV5-6	TRBJ2-1	TGTGCCAGCAGCTTGGCCGGGACTAGCCCGACCTACAATGAGCAGTTCTTC	CASSLAGTSPTYNEQFF
.	.	TRBV5-1	TRBJ2-5	TGCGCCAGCAGCATGGGACCACAAGAGACCCAGTACTTC	CASSMGPQETQYF
.	.	TRBV4-3	TRBJ1-2	TGCGCCAGCAGCCAGGGGGCCTGGAGCTATGGCTACACCTTC	CASSQGAWSYGYTF
.	.	TRBV7-2	TRBJ1-2	TGTGCCAGCAGCTTACGGGGGGCGATCGGGTTCCATGGCTACACCTTC	CASSLRGAIGFHGYTF
many	TRBD2	TRBV20-1	TRBJ2-3	TGCAGTGCTAGGGGGCGGGGGGGCCCGCAAACAGATACGCAGTATTTT	CSARGRGGPQTDTQYF
few	TRBD2	TRBV13	TRBJ2-3	TGTGCCAGCAGCTCTACTAGCGTAGTAGATACGCAGTATTTT	CASSSTSVVDTQYF
few	TRBD1	TRBV29-1	TRBJ2-7	TGCAGCGTTGGAGATACGGGACAGGGGGCACACTACGAGCAGTACTTC	CSVGDTGQGAHYEQYF
many	.	TRBV7-9	TRBJ2-2	TGTGCCAGCAGCTACCCCCTATCCGGGGAGCTGTTTTTT	CASSYPLSGELFF
.	TRBD2	TRBV11-2	TRBJ2-3	TGTGCCAGCAGCCCCTATCCGGGAGGAGATACGCAGTATTTT	CASSPYPGGDTQYF
.	.	TRBV19	TRBJ1-2	TGTGCCAGTCTCTCAGGGGACTATGGCTACACCTTC	CASLSGDYGYTF
.	.	TRBV9	TRBJ2-7	TGTGCCAGCAGCACCACAGGGAGTGGCGGCGAGCAGTACTTC	CASSTTGSGGEQYF
.	.	TRBV5-1	TRBJ1-1	TGCGCCAGCAGCTTGGGGGAGGGGAACACTGAAGCTTTCTTT	CASSLGEGNTEAFF
many	TRBD2	TRBV12-3/TRBV12-4	TRBJ2-1	TGTGCCAGCAGTTCCGGGACTAGAGAATACAATGAGCAGTTCTTC	CASSSGTREYNEQFF
many	.	TRBV11-2	TRBJ2-1	TGTGCCAGCAGCTTAGATCGGCAGGGTGCGTTCTTC	CASSLDRQGAFF
many	.	TRBV15	TRBJ2-5	TGTGCCACCAGCAGAGGCGGCAGCCAAGAGACCCAGTACTTC	CATSRGGSQETQYF
many	.	TRBV6-5	TRBJ1-1	TGTGCCAGCGGGGATTGGGCCAACACTGAAGCTTTCTTT	CASGDWANTEAFF
few	TRBD2	TRBV12-3/TRBV12-4	TRBJ2-4	TGTGCCAGCGGACGAGGGACACGGGGGGGTGCCAAAAACATTCAGTACTTC	CASGRGTRGGAKNIQYF
many	TRBD1	TRBV7-2	TRBJ1-2	TGTGCCAGCAGCTCACGACAGGGCTTCTATGGCTACACCTTC	CASSSRQGFYGYTF
many	TRBD1	TRBV20-1	TRBJ1-2	TGCAGTGCTGACAGGGGGCTCCCTTATGGCTACACCTTC	CSADRGLPYGYTF
few	.	TRBV6-5	TRBJ2-2	TGTGCCAGCAGACCCGGGGGCGTCGGCACCGGGGAGCTGTTTTTT	CASRPGGVGTGELFF
few	.	TRBV20-1	TRBJ1-2	TGCAGTGCTAGTTTGAGACCAGACTTGGGCTACACCTTC	CSASLRPDLGYTF
many	TRBD1	TRBV12-3/TRBV12-4	TRBJ1-2	TGTGCCAGCAGTTCTCCGGGACAGGGGGTCGAAGGCTACACCTTC	CASSSPGQGVEGYTF
many	TRBD1	TRBV5-1	TRBJ2-7	TGCGCCAGCAGCCAGACAGGGCTCTCCTACGAGCAGTACTTC	CASSQTGLSYEQYF
many	.	TRBV20-1	TRBJ2-7	TGCAGTGCTAGAGTATTGGCGGGGTCTACCTACGAGCAGTACTTC	CSARVLAGSTYEQYF
few	TRBD1	TRBV28	TRBJ2-7	TGTGCCAGCAGTGCCTCGACAGGGGGTGCCTACGAGCAGTACTTC	CASSASTGGAYEQYF
many	.	TRBV20-1	TRBJ1-5	TGCAGTGCTAGTGTGTATGGAGGAGCCTCTGATCAGCCCCAGCATTTT	CSASVYGGASDQPQHF
many	TRBD1	TRBV5-1	TRBJ2-5	TGCGCCACTAAAACAGGGGCCGGGGAGACCCAGTACTTC	CATKTGAGETQYF
.	TRBD1	TRBV6-2/TRBV6-3	TRBJ1-5	TGTGCCAGCAGTTGGAACCGGGACAGGATCAATCAGCCCCAGCATTTT	CASSWNRDRINQPQHF
many	.	TRBV2	TRBJ1-5	TGTGCCAGCAGTGAATCGGGGGAAAGCGTGGACCAGCATTTT	CASSESGESVDQHF
.	TRBD1	TRBV7-9	TRBJ1-1	TGTGCCAGCAGCTCCTTTGGACAGGCGAGGACTGAAGCTTTCTTT	CASSSFGQARTEAFF
many	TRBD1	TRBV6-5	TRBJ1-2	TGTGCCAGCAGTTTGGCCCGGACAGGGATGAAAGGCTACACCTTC	CASSLARTGMKGYTF